The 2 T cell receptor beta chains reported below all come from one sample, sequenced in a study of blood T cell repertoires in COVID-19. The assay was immunoSEQ multiplex PCR, and TCRdb's table has in-frame clones only and misses some. The sample shows 270,000 or so clones, roughly 86% of them seen only once. The sequenced sample was peripheral blood. These TCRs come from a man aged 35 to 55 with active or convalescent COVID-19.

CDR3 DNA sequence: TGTGCCAGCAGCTTGGCTGTGGCAGGGGTTGGAGAGACCCAGTACTTC. This translates into CASSLAVAGVGETQYF. This rearrangement joins TRBV5-8 to TRBJ2-5, with TRBD1 as a possible D gene (6 bases). Germline loops: CDR1 SGHTS, CDR2 YDEGEE. The length of the CDR3 is 16 residues. V was pared by 0 bases and J by 4 bases, with 16 bases between. Full variable domain (outside the CDR3, taken from reference TRBV5-8 and TRBJ2-5): EAGVTQSPTHLIKTRGQQATLRCSPISGHTSVYWYQQALGLGLQFLLWYDEGEERNRGNFPPRFSGRQFPNYSSELNVNALELEDSALYLCASSLAVAGVGETQYFGPGTRLLVL.

This chain uses TRBV10-3 with TRBJ1-1, with TRBD1 identical over 8 bases. Unmatched junction bases numbered 9, after V lost 7 bases and J lost 5 bases. This CDR3 contains 14 residues. Germline V gene lookup returns CDR1 ENHRY and CDR2 SYGVKD. The chain's CDR3 is CAINRGQGETEAFF. In DNA, the CDR3 is TGTGCCATCAACCGAGGACAGGGAGAGACTGAAGCTTTCTTT.